Listed below are T cell receptor beta chains from one sample, sequenced in a study of technical replicates of blood from a few donors. Sequencing used immunoSEQ multiplex PCR; TCRdb keeps in-frame clones, though not all of them. The sample holds about 79,000 clones, 90% to 95% seen once. Sequencing input: T cells isolated from PBMCs. The receptors were gathered from a human donor in good health. CDR3s include the opening cysteine and the closing phenylalanine or tryptophan. Clone size appears in some rows only: once, few, many, or a class for an expanded clone.

j_call | v_call | clone_size | cdr3_length | cdr3_aa
TRBJ1-3 | TRBV5-1 | NA | 15 | CASSLDGLSGNTIYF
TRBJ2-5 | TRBV6-6 | once | 14 | CASSHTGGEETQYF
TRBJ2-7 | TRBV11-3 | once | 16 | CASSLAPRAGVGEQYF
TRBJ2-7 | TRBV19 | NA | 13 | CASSILAGSEQYF
TRBJ2-5 | TRBV2 | NA | 15 | CASSEALNSQETQYF
TRBJ1-4 | TRBV19 | NA | 15 | CASNKYAGANEKLFF
TRBJ2-7 | TRBV11-2 | NA | 14 | CASSLGGGAYEQYF
TRBJ2-5 | TRBV5-1 | NA | 14 | CASSSTGSQETQYF
TRBJ1-1 | TRBV28 | NA | 14 | CASSLTPNRKAAFF
TRBJ1-1 | TRBV30 | NA | 13 | CAWREGPNTEAFF
TRBJ2-6 | TRBV4-1 | NA | 19 | CASSLLPGQGRSGANVLTF
TRBJ2-7 | TRBV7-7 | NA | 15 | CASSLAEGDFYEQYF
TRBJ1-3 | TRBV7-9 | NA | 16 | CASSLGQGASGNTIYF
TRBJ1-1 | TRBV2 | NA | 13 | CASSVQGRSEAFF
TRBJ2-7 | TRBV10-1 | NA | 15 | CASSRGGAASSEQYF
TRBJ2-7 | TRBV7-9 | NA | 14 | CASSLNRETYEQYF
TRBJ2-2 | TRBV6-4 | NA | 16 | CASSRRGGVKTGELFF
TRBJ2-5 | TRBV19 | NA | 14 | CASSSDRAQETQYF
TRBJ2-1 | TRBV2 | NA | 11 | CADEAGGEQFF
TRBJ1-1 | TRBV2 | NA | 13 | CASSEAGRWGAFF
TRBJ1-1 | TRBV11-3 | NA | 15 | CASSPGQGMNTEAFF
TRBJ2-7 | TRBV6-5 | NA | 14 | CASRRNRQIYEQYF
TRBJ2-1 | TRBV4-1 | NA | 15 | CASSQEQGPYNEQFF
TRBJ1-1 | TRBV29-1 | NA | 12 | CSIYRENTEAFF
TRBJ2-1 | TRBV5-6 | NA | 15 | CASSLVRQGSNEQFF
TRBJ2-7 | TRBV28 | NA | 17 | CASSLLLGQESSYEQYF
TRBJ2-5 | TRBV7-9 | once | 13 | CASSPGGLETQYF
TRBJ2-1 | TRBV18 | NA | 14 | CASSPPAQYNEQFF
TRBJ1-2 | TRBV6-1 | NA | 15 | CASSVSVSANYGYTF
TRBJ1-2 | TRBV11-2 | NA | 17 | CASRSVRYRDRAYGYTF
TRBJ1-6 | TRBV30 | NA | 16 | CAWPRVRDSYNSPLHF
TRBJ2-7 | TRBV5-4 | NA | 13 | CASSLADTYEQYF
TRBJ1-4 | TRBV11-2 | NA | 15 | CASKPTGDFNEKLFF
TRBJ1-1 | TRBV30 | NA | 11 | CAWSERAEAFF
TRBJ1-1 | TRBV19 | NA | 13 | CASSSGVGTEAFF
TRBJ1-5 | TRBV28 | NA | 16 | CASSLAGRHAYQPQHF
TRBJ1-2 | TRBV7-9 | few | 15 | CASSFGGGANYGYTF
TRBJ1-4 | TRBV19 | NA | 13 | CASSNELSVKLFF
TRBJ2-1 | TRBV9 | NA | 15 | CASSAVLRGGNEQFF
TRBJ2-3 | TRBV19 | NA | 14 | CASSVAGTSDTQYF
TRBJ2-7 | TRBV4-1 | NA | 15 | CASSQGAGLPYEQYF
TRBJ2-4 | TRBV27 | NA | 14 | CASSWTGGENIQYF
TRBJ2-1 | TRBV6-5 | NA | 15 | CASSQRRLSYNEQFF
TRBJ1-1 | TRBV7-8 | NA | 11 | CATAGNTEAFF
TRBJ2-7 | TRBV4-2 | NA | 15 | CASSPDRVGRYEQYF
TRBJ2-4 | TRBV28 | NA | 11 | CASSLLNIQYF
TRBJ2-7 | TRBV11-1 | NA | 15 | CASSLLAGTYYEQYF
TRBJ2-7 | TRBV27 | NA | 16 | CASTGSEGSDSYEQYF
TRBJ1-1 | TRBV10-1 | NA | 15 | CASSDPGTGGTEAFF
TRBJ2-3 | TRBV28 | NA | 12 | CASRGGDRTQYF
TRBJ1-1 | TRBV6-1 | NA | 18 | CASSETLGQGVRNTEAFF
TRBJ2-5 | TRBV9 | NA | 12 | CVPEGYQETQYF
TRBJ2-3 | TRBV6-5 | NA | 15 | CATTSGGALGDTQYF
TRBJ2-1 | TRBV6-1 | NA | 14 | CASREGYGVNEQFF
TRBJ1-6 | TRBV19 | NA | 16 | CASSIGRDSYNSPLHF
TRBJ2-3 | TRBV4-1 | NA | 17 | CASSLPRASGKTDTQYF
TRBJ2-3 | TRBV5-4 | once | 16 | CASSPIAGGSTDTQYF